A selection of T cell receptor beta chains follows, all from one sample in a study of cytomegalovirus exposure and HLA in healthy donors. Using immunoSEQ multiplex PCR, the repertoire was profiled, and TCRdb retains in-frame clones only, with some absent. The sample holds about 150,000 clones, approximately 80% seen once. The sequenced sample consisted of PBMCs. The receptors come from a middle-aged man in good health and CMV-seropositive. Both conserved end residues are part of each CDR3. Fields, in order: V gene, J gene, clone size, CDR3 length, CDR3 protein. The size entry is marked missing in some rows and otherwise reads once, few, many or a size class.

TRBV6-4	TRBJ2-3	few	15	CASSDSAGELDTQYF
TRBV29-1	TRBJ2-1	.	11	CSVELASEQFF
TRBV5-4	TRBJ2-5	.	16	CASSLGGASGMETQYF
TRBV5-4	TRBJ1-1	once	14	CASSRRQGNTEAFF
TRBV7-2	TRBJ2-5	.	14	CASSPTGSAETQYF
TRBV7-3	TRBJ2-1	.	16	CASSPRGGAGNNEQFF
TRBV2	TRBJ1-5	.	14	CASSVESGNQPQHF
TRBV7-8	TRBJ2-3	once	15	CASRPRGAGTDTQYF
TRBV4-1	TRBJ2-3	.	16	CASSQERLAGEDTQYF
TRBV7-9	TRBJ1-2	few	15	CASSTPTGPTYGYTF
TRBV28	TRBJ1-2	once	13	CASAARGPYGYTF
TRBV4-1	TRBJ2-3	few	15	CASSQSGSPADTQYF
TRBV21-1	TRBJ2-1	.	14	CASSKRLPYNEQFF
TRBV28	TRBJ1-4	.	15	CASSFRGRSGEKLFF
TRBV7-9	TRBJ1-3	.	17	CASSLARGKEPGNTIYF
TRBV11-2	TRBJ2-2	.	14	CASSLVPGTGELFF
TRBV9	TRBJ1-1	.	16	CASSPGDTYVNTEAFF
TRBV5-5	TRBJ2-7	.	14	CASSFGTGAYEQYF
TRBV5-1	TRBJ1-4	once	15	CASSSLRDREEKLSF
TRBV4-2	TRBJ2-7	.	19	CASSQGTSGRHRQSYEQYF
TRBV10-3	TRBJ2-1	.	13	CAISGTGYNEQFF
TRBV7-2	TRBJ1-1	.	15	CASSIQGTGNTEAFF
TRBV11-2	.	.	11	CASSFSLEQYF
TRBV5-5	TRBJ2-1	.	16	CASSHGQHSSYNEQFF
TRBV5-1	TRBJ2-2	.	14	CASETGSYGGELFF
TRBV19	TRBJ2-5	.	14	CASSTGTREETQYF
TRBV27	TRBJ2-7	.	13	CASSPGQGYEQYF
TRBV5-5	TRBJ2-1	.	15	CASSSPRGDHNEQFF
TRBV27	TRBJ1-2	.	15	CATTPGQVIAYGYTF
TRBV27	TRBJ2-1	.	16	CASVNGGQERFSEQFF
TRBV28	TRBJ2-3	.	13	CASRQGNRDTQYF
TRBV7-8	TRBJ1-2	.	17	CASSPRGRHIPTEGYTF
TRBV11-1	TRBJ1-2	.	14	CASSQGQGGYGYTF
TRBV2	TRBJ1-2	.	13	CASSETGNYGYTF
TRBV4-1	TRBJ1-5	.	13	CASSYGIYQPQHF
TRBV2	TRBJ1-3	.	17	CASSVDPETFSGNTIYF
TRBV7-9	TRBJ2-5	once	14	CASSPMGGMETQYF
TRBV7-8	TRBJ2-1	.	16	CASSFTGTSEPNEQFF
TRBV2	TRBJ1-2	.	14	CASSLERGGYGYTF
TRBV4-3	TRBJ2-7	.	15	CASSQALAGGYEQYF
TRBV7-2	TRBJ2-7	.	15	CASSLVGSGYYEQYF
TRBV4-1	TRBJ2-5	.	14	CASSQDSPKETQYF
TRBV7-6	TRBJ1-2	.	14	CASSARQGDYGYTF
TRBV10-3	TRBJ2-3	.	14	CAISEERGADTQYF
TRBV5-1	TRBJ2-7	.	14	CASSLVGGGYEQYF
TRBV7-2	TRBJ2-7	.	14	CASSSRTGLYEQYF
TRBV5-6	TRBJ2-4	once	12	CASSLGDRSQYF
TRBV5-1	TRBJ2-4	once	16	CASSSRVGREWDIQYF
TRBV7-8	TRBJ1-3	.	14	CASSGDSRGNTIYF
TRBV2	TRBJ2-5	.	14	CASSLESGLETQYF